A single sample gave rise to the 21 T cell receptor beta chains below, sequenced in a study of cytomegalovirus exposure and HLA in healthy donors. With 60 Vbeta and 13 Jbeta primers, the PCR was carried out. Some clones are missing from TCRdb's copy, which holds only in-frame ones; the method was immunoSEQ multiplex PCR. The sample contains 85,000 to 120,000 clones, around 70% of which appear only once. The sequencing sample was made of PBMCs. These receptors all stem from a boy younger than 18 in good health and CMV-seronegative.

In its sample, this clone was seen once. The chain employs TRBV18 and TRBJ1-1; 7 nucleotides match TRBD1. Germline V gives CDR1 KGHSH, CDR2 LQKENI. The V and J ends lost 6 bases and 5 bases, in that order; junction bases with no gene match: 9. The CDR3 runs 14 residues. The CDR3 reads CASSPTGSNTEAFF. CDR3 DNA: TGTGCCAGCTCCCCGACAGGGAGTAATACTGAAGCTTTCTTT. The full variable domain, its missing parts supplied by reference TRBV18 and TRBJ1-1, is NAGVMQNPRHLVRRRGQEARLRCSPMKGHSHVYWYRQLPEEGLKFMVYLQKENIIDESGMPKERFSAEFPKEGPSILRIQQVVRGDSAAYFCASSPTGSNTEAFFGQGTRLTVV.

CDR3 sequence: CASSPKQGNYGYTF. The CDR3 bases are TGTGCCAGCAGCCCTAAACAGGGGAACTATGGCTACACCTTC. This rearrangement joins TRBV2 to TRBJ1-2, with TRBD1 matching 7 bases. V was clipped by 6 bases and J by 2 bases; unmatched bases: 6. Germline-derived CDR1 and CDR2 are SNHLY and FYNNEI. The CDR3 has 14 amino acids.

The chain has TRBV6-5 and TRBJ2-7; D gene unclear. The CDR3 covers 14 residues. Trimming removed 0 bases from V and 2 bases from J, with 8 bases in between. The germline V gene has CDR1 MNHEY and CDR2 SVGAGI. The CDR3 reads CASSYSGLTYEQYF. CDR3 nucleotide sequence: TGTGCCAGCAGTTACTCGGGCCTGACCTACGAGCAGTACTTC.

The rearrangement links TRBV13 to TRBJ1-1, with D unresolved. This CDR3 has 14 amino acids. Trimming took 5 bases from V and 5 from J, leaving 15 bases between them. Germline V gives CDR1 PRHDT, CDR2 FYEKMQ (reference sequence). This CDR3 is CASSPVGGATEAFF. CDR3 in DNA: TGTGCCAGCAGCCCCGTCGGCGGTGCGACTGAAGCTTTCTTT.

On this clone itself: This same CDR3 is encoded by further DNA sequences in the sample. The genes are TRBV29-1 and TRBJ1-1; D remains unclear. V was pared by 5 bases and J by 0 bases, with 10 bases between. CDR1 SQVTM and CDR2 ANQGSEA come from the germline V gene. The CDR3 is 13 amino acids. CDR3 in amino acids: CSVSGIMNTEAFF. In DNA form, the CDR3 reads TGCAGCGTTTCAGGTATTATGAACACTGAAGCTTTCTTT.

V gene TRBV27 combines with J gene TRBJ1-4; 8 bases agree with TRBD1. Germline V lookup: CDR1 MNHEY, CDR2 SMNVEV (reference sequence). Trimming removed 3 bases from V and 10 bases from J; junction bases left unmatched: 13. This CDR3 comprises 16 residues. In DNA form, the CDR3 reads TGTGCCAGCAGTTTTACCCTCCCCGGGACAGGCGGAAAACTGTTTTTT. Encoded protein: CASSFTLPGTGGKLFF.

This chain connects TRBV12-1 to TRBJ1-6. TRBV12-1 is noted as a pseudogene. The CDR3 runs 12 residues. This chain's CDR3 is CASSTRRTPLHF. DNA of the CDR3: TGTGCCAGCAGCACCCGGAGGACACCCCTCCACTTT.

This clone was seen only a few times. Other DNA sequences in the same sample also yield this CDR3. This chain connects TRBV6-5 to TRBJ1-1; the D is unclear. Trimming shortened V by 6 bases and J by 1 base, and 9 bases separated the two germline ends. The CDR3 consists of 13 residues. Germline CDR1 reads MNHEY; CDR2 reads SVGAGI. DNA of the CDR3: TGTGCCAGCAGCCGACAAGAGAACACTGAAGCTTTCTTT. The encoded protein is CASSRQENTEAFF.

The chain carries TRBV18 and TRBJ1-1, with no clear D. Germline CDR1 reads KGHSH; CDR2 reads LQKENI. The CDR3 extends over 13 amino acids. V gave up 3 bases and J gave up 8 bases, with 13 bases separating them. CDR3 region: CASSPTVSIEAFF. The CDR3 region has the DNA TGTGCCAGCTCACCGACGGTTAGCATCGAAGCTTTCTTT.

V and J are TRBV6-5 and TRBJ2-3; TRBD1 matches at 7 bases. This CDR3 contains 14 residues. CDR1 MNHEY and CDR2 SVGAGI come from the germline V gene. The V segment lost 7 bases and the J segment 2 bases; nucleotides outside the gene matches: 6. CDR3 nucleotide sequence: TGTGCCAGCAATTGGGACAGATCCACAGATACGCAGTATTTT. This encodes CASNWDRSTDTQYF.

This clone was seen more than once but under ten times. The chain recombines TRBV5-4 with TRBJ2-7; 9 nucleotides match TRBD2. Germline CDR1 and CDR2: SGHNT and YYREEE (reference sequence). V lost 0 bases and J lost 7; bases outside the gene matches: 8. This CDR3 is built from 15 residues. The CDR3 DNA sequence: TGTGCCAGCAGCTTGGATGCGCGGGGGGGCGCAGAGCAGTACTTC. It specifies CASSLDARGGAEQYF.

The chain couples TRBV19 to TRBJ1-5; 10 bases match TRBD1. V dropped 6 bases and J dropped 4; count of bases not matched to a gene: 6. The germline CDR1 and CDR2 sequences are LNHDA and SQIVND (reference sequence). The CDR3 length is 15 residues. The CDR3 spells CASRDRGNGNQPQHF. In DNA form, the CDR3 reads TGTGCCAGTAGGGACAGGGGGAATGGGAATCAGCCCCAGCATTTT.

The chain has TRBV2 and TRBJ2-5; tentative D call: TRBD2 (5 bases). This CDR3 region has 12 residues. In germline, CDR1 is SNHLY, CDR2 FYNNEI. Deletions cut 6 bases from V and 4 bases from J, with 9 bases between. The CDR3 sequence: CASSQRLETQYF. Written as DNA, the CDR3 is TGTGCCAGCAGCCAGCGGTTAGAGACCCAGTACTTC.

This clone was counted between two and nine times. The chain carries TRBV9 and TRBJ2-7; D possibly corresponds to TRBD1 (5 bases). Germline lookup yields CDR1 SGDLS and CDR2 YYNGEE. The V gene lost 6 bases and the J gene lost 0 bases, with 13 bases spanning the gap. The length of the CDR3 is 14 residues. The DNA for the CDR3 is TGTGCCAGCACCGCCTCGACAGCCTCCTACGAGCAGTACTTC. Translated, it gives CASTASTASYEQYF.

The chain combines TRBV9 with TRBJ2-7, with a possible D match to TRBD2 (6 bases). Germline assignment: CDR1 SGDLS and CDR2 YYNGEE. The CDR3 is made up of 14 amino acids. V lost 0 bases and J lost 2, with 9 bases in between. CDR3 region: CASSVAGVPYEQYF. In nucleotides, the CDR3 is TGTGCCAGCAGCGTAGCGGGAGTCCCCTACGAGCAGTACTTC.

There are a few counts of this clone. The chain has TRBV6-4 and TRBJ2-1, with 8 bases aligning to TRBD2. Trimming removed 0 bases from V and 5 bases from J; junction bases left unmatched: 12. This CDR3 comprises 18 residues. Germline V gene data show CDR1 as MRHNA and CDR2 as SNTAGT. CDR3: CASSDSTQTGGTNNEQFF. DNA for the CDR3: TGTGCCAGCAGTGACTCGACCCAAACGGGGGGGACAAACAATGAGCAGTTCTTC.

The chain is built from TRBV28 and TRBJ2-6, with D tentatively TRBD1 (5 bases). Per the germline V gene, CDR1 is MDHEN and CDR2 is SYDVKM. V lost 2 bases, J lost 2 bases, and 10 bases lay in between. CDR3 length: 16 amino acids. The CDR3 DNA is TGTGCCAGCAGTTTAGGTGGGGCTCCTGGGGCCAACGTCCTGACTTTC. Its protein product is CASSLGGAPGANVLTF. The full variable domain, in which reference TRBV28 and TRBJ2-6 provide the parts outside the CDR3, is DVKVTQSSRYLVKRTGEKVFLECVQDMDHENMFWYRQDPGLGLRLIYFSYDVKMKEKGDIPEGYSVSREKKERFSLILESASTNQTSMYLCASSLGGAPGANVLTFGAGSRLTVL.

V is TRBV14 and J is TRBJ1-2; D is unresolved. The length of the CDR3 is 13 residues. V was shortened by 0 bases and J by 9 bases, with 11 bases between the two germline ends. Looked up from germline, CDR1 is SGHDN and CDR2 is FVKESK. CDR3 region: CASSQDFRGSYTF. CDR3 nucleotide sequence: TGTGCCAGCAGCCAAGATTTCCGGGGTAGCTACACCTTC.

This chain connects TRBV28 to TRBJ1-1, with D maybe TRBD1 (6 bases). Germline CDR1 is MDHEN and CDR2 is SYDVKM. The CDR3 is made up of 14 amino acids. Deletions cut 6 bases from V and 6 bases from J, with 17 bases between. The CDR3 loop is CASSGGPGVSEAFF. The CDR3 DNA follows: TGTGCCAGCAGCGGGGGGCCGGGGGTATCTGAAGCTTTCTTT.

The genes are TRBV28 and TRBJ1-5; D call uncertain. V was clipped by 2 bases and J by 2 bases, with 13 bases between them. Germline V lookup: CDR1 MDHEN, CDR2 SYDVKM. The CDR3 has 16 amino acids. The CDR3 nucleotides read TGTGCCAGCAGTTTAACGCGGGGAGGAGGCAATCAGCCCCAGCATTTT. Amino acid sequence: CASSLTRGGGNQPQHF.

V and J are TRBV5-1 and TRBJ1-4; TRBD1 agrees at 8 bases. Germline V gene data show CDR1 as SGHRS and CDR2 as YFSETQ. The CDR3 has 15 amino acids. V lost 0 bases to trimming and J lost 10 bases; unmatched junction nucleotides: 8. The DNA of the CDR3 is TGCGCCAGCAGCTTGGAGGACAGGGACGAGGTAAAACTGTTTTTT. This translates into CASSLEDRDEVKLFF.